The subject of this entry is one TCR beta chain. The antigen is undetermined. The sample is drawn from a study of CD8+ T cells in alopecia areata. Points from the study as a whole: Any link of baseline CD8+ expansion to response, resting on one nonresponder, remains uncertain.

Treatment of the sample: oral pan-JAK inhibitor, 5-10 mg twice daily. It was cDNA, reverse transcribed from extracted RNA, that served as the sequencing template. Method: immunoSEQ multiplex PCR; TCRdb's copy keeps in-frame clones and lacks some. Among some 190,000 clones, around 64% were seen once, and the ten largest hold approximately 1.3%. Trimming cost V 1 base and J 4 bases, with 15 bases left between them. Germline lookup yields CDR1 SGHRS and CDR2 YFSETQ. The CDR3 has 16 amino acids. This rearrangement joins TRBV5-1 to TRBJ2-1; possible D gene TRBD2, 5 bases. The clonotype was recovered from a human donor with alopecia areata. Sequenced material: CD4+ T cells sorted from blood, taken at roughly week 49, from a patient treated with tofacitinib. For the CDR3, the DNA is TGCGCCAGCAGCTTGCCCCTAGCTAACCGATACAATGAGCAGTTCTTC. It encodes CASSLPLANRYNEQFF.